These 30 T cell receptor beta chains were all obtained from the same sample, sequenced in a study of blood T cell repertoires in COVID-19 (dated by TCRdb to 2020 to 2022). The library relied on the immunoSEQ multiplex PCR assay. Here the immuneACCESS table is served through TCRdb, limited to in-frame sequences with V and J called. Missing clones are a known gap in these copies; in checked studies unresolved V genes cover under half, and the rest lacks a known reason. This sample has around 190,000 clones in its table, and 81% of those were observed once. The top ten constitute about 10% of the sample. Sequenced sample: PBMCs or T cells enriched from blood (not recorded which). The receptor set was obtained from a middle-aged man who had recovered from COVID-19.

The V call is TRBV6-5, the J call TRBJ2-5, with D possibly matching TRBD1 (6 bases). V was trimmed by 2 bases and J by 5 bases, leaving 15 bases between them. CDR3 size: 15 residues. The germline CDR1 and CDR2 sequences are MNHEY and SVGAGI. The CDR3 reads CASSYTTGIGETQYF. The CDR3 DNA follows: TGTGCCAGCAGTTACACAACAGGGATAGGGGAGACCCAGTACTTC.

The J gene is TRBJ2-3, the V gene TRBV15; D possibly corresponds to TRBD1 (6 bases). CDR1 is LNHNV and CDR2 is YYDKDF in the germline V gene (reference sequence). Trimming shortened V by 1 base and J by 0 bases, and 11 bases separated the two germline ends. This CDR3 spans 16 amino acids. CDR3 DNA: TGTGCCACCAGCAGAGCTCCGACAGGTAGCACAGATACGCAGTATTTT. Its protein product is CATSRAPTGSTDTQYF. Based on the CDR3 plus reference TRBV15 and TRBJ2-3, the full variable domain is DAMVIQNPRYQVTQFGKPVTLSCSQTLNHNVMYWYQQKSSQAPKLLFHYYDKDFNNEADTPDNFQSRRPNTSFCFLDIRSPGLGDTAMYLCATSRAPTGSTDTQYFGPGTRLTVL.

The chain has TRBV11-3 and TRBJ2-3, with a weak D call TRBD2 (6 bases). The CDR3 consists of 15 residues. V was shortened by 8 bases and J by 0 bases, with 15 bases between the two germline ends. The germline CDR1 and CDR2 sequences are SGHNT and YENEEA. In DNA, the CDR3 is TGTGCCAGCGCTCGGGGGTTCTCTAGCACAGATACGCAGTATTTT. Translated, it gives CASARGFSSTDTQYF.

A single count supports this clone. The chain uses TRBV2 and TRBJ1-1; weak D call: TRBD1 (6 bases). The germline V gene has CDR1 SNHLY and CDR2 FYNNEI. The CDR3 totals 15 residues. The V end was cut by 2 bases, the J end by 1 base, with 11 bases between. The CDR3 DNA sequence: TGTGCCAGCAGTGAATGGGGGCAGCCGAACACTGAAGCTTTCTTT. Its protein is CASSEWGQPNTEAFF.

The chain recombines TRBV5-1 with TRBJ1-2, with TRBD1 matching 8 bases. The junction had 5 bases not matched to a gene; V was cut back by 2 bases and J by 8 bases. The germline gives CDR1 SGHRS, CDR2 YFSETQ. The CDR3 covers 13 residues. CDR3 region: CASSFGQGGGYTF. DNA for the CDR3: TGCGCCAGCAGCTTCGGACAGGGAGGCGGCTACACCTTC.

This chain uses TRBV12-3 or TRBV12-4 with TRBJ1-2; TRBD1 matches 8 bases. The CDR3 sequence is 12 residues long. Germline trimming cut 6 bases from V and 7 bases from J; bases unmatched to any gene: 4. CDR3 sequence (DNA): TGTGCCAGCAGCAGGGACAGGTCTGGCTACACCTTC. Amino acid sequence: CASSRDRSGYTF.

Points on this clone: One end of the junction fails to match germline, which may point to a read error. The chain recombines TRBV2 with TRBJ1-4; 9 bases line up with TRBD1. The germline gives CDR1 SNHLY, CDR2 FYNNEI. This CDR3 has 14 residues. CDR3 in DNA: TGTGCCAGCAGGGAAGGGACAGGGCCTGAAAAACTGTTTTTT. It specifies CASREGTGPEKLFF.

The chain combines TRBV5-1 with TRBJ1-1; 10 positions match TRBD1. Germline V gene data show CDR1 as SGHRS and CDR2 as YFSETQ. The CDR3 extends over 14 amino acids. V shed 4 bases and J 10 bases; nucleotides not matched to a gene: 10. The CDR3, as DNA: TGCGCCAGCAGCCCTGATGACAGGGGGCTCGGAGCTTTCTTT. This codes for CASSPDDRGLGAFF.

The V gene is TRBV7-3, the J gene TRBJ1-1, with a tentative D call TRBD1 (6 bases). Trimming cost V 1 base and J 6 bases, with 15 bases left between them. Germline CDR1 is SGHTA and CDR2 is FQGTGA. This CDR3 contains 15 residues. This CDR3 is CASSLSPGKGAEAFF. The DNA for the CDR3 is TGTGCCAGCAGCTTAAGTCCCGGGAAGGGGGCTGAAGCTTTCTTT.

The V call is TRBV2, the J call TRBJ1-2, with 8 bases identical to TRBD1. Germline CDR1 SNHLY, CDR2 FYNNEI. CDR3 size: 13 residues. The junction had 4 bases not matched to a gene; V was cut back by 6 bases and J by 4 bases. CDR3 bases: TGTGCCAGCAGGGCCGGGACAGGCTATGGCTACACCTTC. Its protein is CASRAGTGYGYTF.

The genes are TRBV6-1 and TRBJ2-3; no definite D call. Germline-derived CDR1 and CDR2 are MNHNS and SASEGT. The CDR3 contains 14 residues. Deletions cut 3 bases from V and 1 base from J, with 8 bases between. This CDR3 is CASSDGLRTDTQYF. Written as DNA, the CDR3 is TGTGCCAGCAGTGATGGGCTCCGCACAGATACGCAGTATTTT.

This sequence joins TRBV2 and TRBJ1-5, with no clear D. Trimming removed 4 bases from V and 1 base from J, with 11 bases in between. CDR3 length: 15 residues. Looked up from germline, CDR1 is SNHLY and CDR2 is FYNNEI. The CDR3 loop is CASSVGLWSNQPQHF. CDR3 nucleotide sequence: TGTGCCAGCAGTGTTGGACTTTGGAGCAATCAGCCCCAGCATTTT.

This clone has just a few counts. The chain is built from TRBV10-3 and TRBJ1-5; D is unclear. V shed 4 bases and J shed 0 bases, with 10 bases lying between them. The CDR3 is 15 residues long. Germline V CDR1 and CDR2: ENHRY, SYGVKD. The CDR3 region is CAISAEGNSNQPQHF. The DNA of the CDR3 is TGTGCCATCAGTGCAGAGGGTAATAGCAATCAGCCCCAGCATTTT.

This clone was detected only a few times. The chain couples TRBV5-1 to TRBJ2-7, with D possibly matching TRBD1 (6 bases). V dropped 7 bases and J dropped 1 base, with 15 bases sitting between them. The CDR3 runs to 14 residues. Germline V gene data show CDR1 as SGHRS and CDR2 as YFSETQ. For the CDR3, the DNA is TGCGCCAGCTTCCCCGGGACAAATTCCTACGAGCAGTACTTC. Its protein product is CASFPGTNSYEQYF.

The chain is built from TRBV19 and TRBJ1-4; D gene unclear. The germline gives CDR1 LNHDA, CDR2 SQIVND (reference sequence). Trimming pared 4 bases from V and 8 bases from J, leaving 17 bases between. The CDR3 sequence is 15 residues long. CDR3 loop: CASSRVRSDWEKLFF. As DNA, the CDR3 is TGTGCCAGTAGTAGGGTCCGCTCCGACTGGGAAAAACTGTTTTTT.

The chain is built from TRBV4-1 and TRBJ1-1; D gene uncertain. Germline V gene data show CDR1 as MGHRA and CDR2 as YSYEKL. CDR3 length equals 15 residues. Trimming cost V 2 bases and J 2 bases, with 12 bases left between them. CDR3 sequence reads: CASSQTLGSNTEAFF. Here the CDR3 DNA reads TGCGCCAGCAGCCAAACCCTCGGGAGTAACACTGAAGCTTTCTTT.

CDR3 DNA sequence: TGTGCCAGCAGCTTCGGGGGAGGAACCTTGAACACTGAAGCTTTCTTT. Translation: CASSFGGGTLNTEAFF. The chain is built from TRBV5-5 and TRBJ1-1; TRBD1 is a possible D gene (5 bases). Germline-derived CDR1 and CDR2 are SGHKS and YYEKEE (reference sequence). V lost 2 bases and J 0 bases, leaving 14 bases between the germline ends. The CDR3 is 16 amino acids.

This sequence joins TRBV6-1 and TRBJ2-3; 7 bases are shared with TRBD2. Germline CDR1 is MNHNS and CDR2 is SASEGT. V trimming: 4 bases; J trimming: 0 bases; junction bases outside the gene matches: 7. This CDR3 is 16 amino acids long. The CDR3 loop is CASSVGGLASTDTQYF. The CDR3 DNA is TGTGCCAGCAGTGTGGGGGGGTTGGCTAGCACAGATACGCAGTATTTT.

V usage is TRBV7-2 and J usage is TRBJ1-2; weak D call: TRBD1 (6 bases). CDR1 is SGHTA, CDR2 FQGNSA, per germline. The length of the CDR3 is 15 residues. V lost 5 bases to trimming and J lost 4 bases, with 17 bases between them. Here the CDR3 DNA reads TGTGCCAGCAGCCTAGGGCAGGGGCAGGTCTATGGCTACACCTTC. This sequence encodes CASSLGQGQVYGYTF.

The J gene is TRBJ2-2, the V gene TRBV29-1; the D gene is possibly TRBD2 (6 bases). Germline CDR1 SQVTM, CDR2 ANQGSEA. The CDR3 consists of 15 residues. With 3 bases removed from V and 4 bases from J, the gap between germline ends came to 15 bases. The DNA for the CDR3 is TGCAGCGTTGACACGGGCCGGAGGGGCACCGGGGAGCTGTTTTTT. The encoded protein is CSVDTGRRGTGELFF.

This clone has more than one count but fewer than ten. The rearrangement links TRBV5-1 to TRBJ2-7, with 7 nucleotides matching TRBD2. This CDR3 is 13 amino acids long. J gave up 3 bases and V 5 bases, and 5 bases lay outside the gene matches. Germline-derived CDR1 and CDR2 are SGHRS and YFSETQ. CDR3 amino acids: CASSQSGNYEQYF. The CDR3 DNA is TGCGCCAGCAGTCAGAGCGGGAACTACGAGCAGTACTTC.

The chain is built from TRBV18 and TRBJ1-2; weak D call: TRBD1 (6 bases). V lost 2 bases, J lost 2 bases, and 15 bases lay in between. The CDR3 extends over 16 amino acids. Per germline, CDR1 KGHSH and CDR2 LQKENI. This CDR3 reads CASSPGQGRGNYGYTF. The CDR3 DNA reads TGTGCCAGCTCACCAGGCCAGGGAAGGGGGAACTATGGCTACACCTTC.

V usage is TRBV6-5 and J usage is TRBJ2-2, with D tentatively TRBD1 (6 bases). This CDR3 spans 15 amino acids. Deletions cut 2 bases from V and 4 bases from J, with 11 bases between. The germline V gene encodes CDR1 MNHEY and CDR2 SVGAGI. CDR3 DNA: TGTGCCAGCAGTTACGTAACAGGGTCCACCGGGGAGCTGTTTTTT. Translating it yields CASSYVTGSTGELFF.

The gene calls are TRBV7-2 and TRBJ2-5, with 15 bases fitting TRBD2. This CDR3 spans 18 amino acids. Unmatched junction bases numbered 10, after V lost 4 bases and J lost 4 bases. Germline V gene data show CDR1 as SGHTA and CDR2 as FQGNSA. In DNA form, the CDR3 reads TGTGCCAGCAGCTCGAGGACTAGCGGGGGGGCGTTGGGAGAGACCCAGTACTTC. It codes for CASSSRTSGGALGETQYF.

This chain connects TRBV2 to TRBJ1-3; D perhaps matches TRBD1 (5 bases). V lost 7 bases and J lost 0, with 10 bases in between. This CDR3 is 14 amino acids long. The germline V gene has CDR1 SNHLY and CDR2 FYNNEI. In DNA form, the CDR3 reads TGTGCCAGCAATTACGGGGGCTCTGGAAACACCATATATTTT. This translates into CASNYGGSGNTIYF. Looking up the rest from reference TRBV2 and TRBJ1-3 gives the full variable domain: EPEVTQTPSHQVTQMGQEVILRCVPISNHLYFYWYRQILGQKVEFLVSFYNNEISEKSEIFDDQFSVERPDGSNFTLKIRSTKLEDSAMYFCASNYGGSGNTIYFGEGSWLTVV.

The chain couples TRBV6-5 to TRBJ1-2; D call uncertain. Deletions cut 7 bases from V and 14 bases from J, with 23 bases between. CDR3 length: 13 residues. CDR1 and CDR2 (germline): MNHEY, SVGAGI. The CDR3 is CASTQAGSRIQTF. The CDR3, as DNA: TGTGCCAGCACCCAGGCGGGGTCCCGGATTCAGACCTTC.

The V gene is TRBV10-2, the J gene TRBJ2-5; 9 bases map to TRBD2. The CDR3 runs 17 residues. V shed 2 bases and J 4 bases; nucleotides not matched to a gene: 11. Germline loops: CDR1 WSHSY, CDR2 SAAADI. The CDR3 sequence is CASSEISGGAGAETQYF. The CDR3 DNA is TGCGCCAGCAGTGAGATTAGCGGGGGAGCTGGGGCAGAGACCCAGTACTTC.

The chain links TRBV10-1 to TRBJ2-7; 12 nucleotides line up with TRBD1. CDR3 size: 15 residues. Trimming removed 3 bases from V and 7 bases from J; junction bases left unmatched: 7. Germline V gives CDR1 WNHNN, CDR2 SYGVQD (reference sequence). The CDR3 here is CASSDGTGGAGEQYF. In nucleotides, the CDR3 is TGCGCCAGCAGTGACGGGACAGGGGGCGCGGGGGAGCAGTACTTC.

The genes are TRBV5-1 and TRBJ2-2, with TRBD1 identical over 7 bases. Losses at the gene ends were 5 bases for V and 6 bases for J; bases not matched to a gene: 7. The CDR3 length is 14 residues. The germline V gene has CDR1 SGHRS and CDR2 YFSETQ. CDR3 bases: TGCGCCAGCAGGAGCGGACAGGTACCCGGGGAGCTGTTTTTT. Residues: CASRSGQVPGELFF.

This sequence joins TRBV19 and TRBJ1-5; possibly TRBD1 for D (5 bases). Per the germline V gene, CDR1 is LNHDA and CDR2 is SQIVND (reference sequence). V lost 7 bases to trimming and J lost 6 bases, with 22 bases between them. This CDR3 comprises 16 residues. CDR3 nucleotides: TGTGCCAGTATGTTTTGGAACACCGGTCAGGGTCAGCCCCAGCATTTT. As protein: CASMFWNTGQGQPQHF.